One sample yielded the 18 T cell receptor beta chains listed below, sequenced in a study of blood T cell repertoires in COVID-19. TCRdb's table, derived via immunoSEQ multiplex PCR, lists solely in-frame clones and lacks some. The sample comprises around 190,000 clones, roughly 84% of which are singletons, and 13% rests with the top ten. The sequenced sample consisted of peripheral blood. The receptors stem from a human donor in a cohort sampled during active COVID-19.

The genes are TRBV18 and TRBJ1-5; 8 bases are a match to TRBD1. The CDR3 covers 17 residues. V was pared by 5 bases and J by 2 bases, with 11 bases of the junction left unmatched. Germline V gene sequence: CDR1 KGHSH, CDR2 LQKENI. The CDR3 region has the DNA TGTGCCAGCTCAGTTGGACAGGGCCGGGAGGGCAATCAGCCCCAGCATTTT. Protein sequence: CASSVGQGREGNQPQHF.

Only a few counts were recorded for this clone. The gene calls are TRBV24-1 and TRBJ2-3; 8 bases are a match to TRBD2. The junction had 11 bases not matched to a gene; V was cut back by 1 base and J by 6 bases. CDR1 KGHDR and CDR2 SFDVKD come from the germline V gene. The CDR3 length is 17 residues. The CDR3 region is CATSDLVRGLGWDTQYF. For the CDR3, the DNA is TGTGCCACCAGTGATTTAGTCAGGGGACTAGGTTGGGATACGCAGTATTTT.

The V and J genes are TRBV2 and TRBJ2-1, with 7 nucleotides matching TRBD2. The length of the CDR3 is 15 residues. J lost 1 base, V lost 2 bases, and 2 bases had no gene match. The germline V gene encodes CDR1 SNHLY and CDR2 FYNNEI. For the CDR3, the DNA is TGTGCCAGCAGTGAACTAGCGGTATCCTACAATGAGCAGTTCTTC. The encoded protein is CASSELAVSYNEQFF.

This chain's CDR3 is CASSLRGLSHGYTF. The CDR3 DNA follows: TGTGCCAGCAGCTTGAGGGGACTGTCGCATGGCTACACCTTC. The chain employs TRBV5-4 and TRBJ1-2, with D possibly being TRBD1 (5 bases). Germline CDR1 reads SGHNT; CDR2 reads YYREEE (reference sequence). Trimming removed 1 base from V and 6 bases from J, with 13 bases in between. This CDR3 has 14 amino acids. Using reference TRBV5-4 and TRBJ1-2 for the parts outside the CDR3, the full variable domain is ETGVTQSPTHLIKTRGQQVTLRCSSQSGHNTVSWYQQALGQGPQFIFQYYREEENGRGNFPPRFSGLQFPNYSSELNVNALELDDSALYLCASSLRGLSHGYTFGSGTRLTVV.

The sample holds one count of this clone. The chain has TRBV18 and TRBJ1-2; tentatively, D is TRBD1 (5 bases). Germline V gene sequence: CDR1 KGHSH, CDR2 LQKENI. CDR3 length: 14 residues. The ends were cut back, 4 bases at V and 4 bases at J, with 13 bases in the middle. CDR3 sequence (DNA): TGTGCCAGCTCACAAGGGAAAAGGGGCTATGGCTACACCTTC. Its protein is CASSQGKRGYGYTF.

The V gene is TRBV10-2, the J gene TRBJ2-1, with 10 bases aligning to TRBD2. Trimming removed 4 bases from V and 7 bases from J; junction bases left unmatched: 10. The CDR3 is 16 residues long. The germline V gene encodes CDR1 WSHSY and CDR2 SAAADI. The CDR3 region has the DNA TGCGCCAGCAGTGGAACCCCTAGCGGGAGACGTAATGAGCAGTTCTTC. This gives the protein CASSGTPSGRRNEQFF.

This chain links TRBV5-1 with TRBJ1-4, with a weak D call TRBD1 (6 bases). The CDR3 runs 15 residues. Germline V gene data show CDR1 as SGHRS and CDR2 as YFSETQ. V was cut by 0 bases and J by 4 bases, with 10 bases left in between. CDR3 DNA sequence: TGCGCCAGCAGCTTGGAGGGGGTTCTTAATGAAAAACTGTTTTTT. Its translation is CASSLEGVLNEKLFF.

The J gene is TRBJ2-7, the V gene TRBV21-1; TRBD2, the table's D call, lacks a check against the DNA. TRBV21-1 is reported as a pseudogene. CDR3 length equals 16 residues. The CDR3 nucleotides are TGTGCCAGCAGCACAGGAGGGACTAGCGGGGTCTTTTGGGAGTACTTC. It codes for CASSTGGTSGVFWEYF.

The chain carries TRBV5-4 and TRBJ1-2, with 7 positions matching TRBD1. V shed 1 base, J shed 0 bases, and the junction held 6 bases outside the gene matches. CDR1 and CDR2 from the germline V gene are SGHNT and YYREEE (reference sequence). The CDR3 totals 16 residues. The CDR3 here is CASSLPGTESNYGYTF. For the CDR3, the DNA is TGTGCCAGCAGCTTGCCCGGGACAGAGTCTAACTATGGCTACACCTTC.

This chain links TRBV9 with TRBJ2-1; 7 positions agree with TRBD2. The CDR3 has 18 residues. The trim removed 3 bases at V and 0 bases at J, leaving 12 bases unmatched. Germline CDR1 SGDLS, CDR2 YYNGEE. The CDR3 spells CASSDGAGLPYSYNEQFF. CDR3 coding DNA: TGTGCCAGCAGCGACGGAGCGGGGCTCCCCTACTCCTACAATGAGCAGTTCTTC.

The chain links TRBV7-2 to TRBJ2-6; D not certain. V was shortened by 5 bases and J by 2 bases, with 10 bases between the two germline ends. The germline V gene has CDR1 SGHTA and CDR2 FQGNSA. The CDR3 is 15 amino acids. In DNA form, the CDR3 reads TGTGCCAGCAGCCCGAGGATGGCTGGGGCCAACGTCCTGACTTTC. This codes for CASSPRMAGANVLTF. Full variable domain (rest looked up from reference TRBV7-2 and TRBJ2-6): GAGVSQSPSNKVTEKGKDVELRCDPISGHTALYWYRQSLGQGLEFLIYFQGNSAPDKSGLPSDRFSAERTGGSVSTLTIQRTQQEDSAVYLCASSPRMAGANVLTFGAGSRLTVL.

The chain has TRBV20-1 and TRBJ1-5; the D gene is possibly TRBD1 (5 bases). Germline CDR1 DFQATT, CDR2 SNEGSKA (reference sequence). This CDR3 is built from 16 residues. V lost 3 bases and J 6 bases, leaving 21 bases between the germline ends. This CDR3 is CSASYPPGGGSQPQHF. The DNA of the CDR3 is TGCAGTGCTAGTTACCCCCCGGGGGGTGGAAGTCAGCCCCAGCATTTT.

The V gene is TRBV6-5, the J gene TRBJ1-1; D is undetermined. This CDR3 region has 15 residues. V dropped 5 bases and J dropped 6 bases, with 19 bases sitting between them. In germline, CDR1 is MNHEY, CDR2 SVGAGI. CDR3 loop: CASSPFSTGMAEAFF. The CDR3 nucleotides are TGTGCCAGCAGTCCCTTCTCAACGGGGATGGCTGAAGCTTTCTTT.

This clone was observed once. CDR3 in amino acids: CASSHVPSGAYEQYF. Written as DNA, the CDR3 is TGTGCCAGCAGCCATGTTCCTAGCGGAGCTTACGAGCAGTACTTC. The J gene is TRBJ2-7, the V gene TRBV3-1 (or the pseudogene TRBV3-2); 7 positions match TRBD2. The CDR3 covers 15 residues. V was pared by 3 bases and J by 4 bases, with 9 bases of the junction left unmatched. CDR1 LGHDT and CDR2 YNNKEL come from the germline V gene (reference sequence).

The chain has TRBV13 and TRBJ1-4; TRBD1 aligns across 11 bases. The J segment lost 2 bases and the V segment lost 5 bases, leaving 10 bases of the junction unmatched. The CDR3 contains 18 residues. The germline gives CDR1 PRHDT, CDR2 FYEKMQ (reference sequence). CDR3 sequence reads: CASSTRTGGISTNEKLFF. The CDR3 nucleotides are TGTGCCAGCAGCACCCGGACAGGGGGCATTTCGACTAATGAAAAACTGTTTTTT.

The chain carries TRBV27 and TRBJ2-1, with 11 bases fitting TRBD2. Germline trimming cut 6 bases from V and 5 bases from J; bases unmatched to any gene: 3. Germline assignment: CDR1 MNHEY and CDR2 SMNVEV (reference sequence). The CDR3 is 14 residues long. CDR3 DNA sequence: TGTGCCAGCAGAAAGGGACTAGCGGACAATGAGCAGTTCTTC. It codes for CASRKGLADNEQFF.

The chain joins TRBV28 to TRBJ1-1; D call uncertain. The ends were cut back, 4 bases at V and 3 bases at J, with 9 bases in the middle. The germline gives CDR1 MDHEN, CDR2 SYDVKM. The CDR3 has 13 residues. The CDR3 protein is CASSSTGDTEAFF. As DNA, the CDR3 is TGTGCCAGCAGTTCCACCGGGGACACTGAAGCTTTCTTT.

The gene calls are TRBV7-2 and TRBJ2-5; D remains ambiguous. Germline lookup yields CDR1 SGHTA and CDR2 FQGNSA. The CDR3 is 14 residues long. Trimming took 2 bases from V and 4 from J, leaving 11 bases between them. The CDR3 region is CASSLMLALETQYF. CDR3 nucleotide sequence: TGTGCCAGCAGCTTAATGTTGGCTTTAGAGACCCAGTACTTC.